The next 30 T cell receptor beta chains were all read from a single sample in a study of identical twins (dated by TCRdb to 2015 to 2016). Preparation of the library involved 5' RACE. Sequencer: Illumina HiSeq 2000. TCRdb reworked the public reads: Q25 trimming with fastp, MiXCR clone assembly, productive beta chains retained. CDR3 protein duplicates are merged, each entry listing the most common genes and DNA. This sample holds approximately 700,000 distinct CDR3 sequences; 6.1% were observed only once. The ten top clones hold approximately 2% of the sample. Material: naive T cells sorted from blood. The cell subset or site tag for this specimen amounts to: cells isolated with a human naive T-cell isolation kit. The receptor set was obtained from a man aged 18 to 30 in good health.

This clonotype was seen repeatedly, ten times or more. The chain's CDR3 is CASSLVWRNTEAFF. The CDR3 DNA reads as TGCGCCAGCAGCTTGGTATGGAGGAACACTGAAGCTTTCTTT. The V call is TRBV5-1, the J call TRBJ1-1; no reliable D call. The V and J ends lost 0 bases and 1 base respectively, with 7 bases between them. Germline CDR1 is SGHRS and CDR2 is YFSETQ. CDR3 length: 14 amino acids.

CDR3 coding DNA: TGCGCCAGCAGCCAGGGGGCAGAGGACTACGAGCAGTACTTC. It translates to CASSQGAEDYEQYF. The gene calls are TRBV4-3 and TRBJ2-7, with a weak D call TRBD1 (6 bases). The germline V and J ends were trimmed by 3 bases and 3 bases, with 12 bases remaining between them. The CDR3 totals 14 residues. Germline V gene sequence: CDR1 LGHNA, CDR2 YSLEER.

This clonotype has just a few counts. J is TRBJ1-3 and V is TRBV20-1, with 12 bases fitting TRBD1. V gave up 3 bases and J gave up 4 bases; unmatched junction bases: 7. This CDR3 has 16 amino acids. Looked up from germline, CDR1 is DFQATT and CDR2 is SNEGSKA (reference sequence). The CDR3 protein is CSASSGTGGAGNTIYF. CDR3 bases: TGCAGTGCTAGTTCGGGGACAGGGGGCGCCGGAAACACCATATATTTT.

J is TRBJ2-2 and V is TRBV6-5; no reliable D call. Germline CDR1 and CDR2: MNHEY and SVGAGI. Trimming took off 0 bases at V and 0 bases at J, with 11 bases between the two ends. The CDR3 totals 17 residues. CDR3 DNA sequence: TGTGCCAGCAGTTACTCGCGCCCGGACGCGAACACCGGGGAGCTGTTTTTT. Translating it yields CASSYSRPDANTGELFF.

This clonotype came up a few times. The gene calls are TRBV12-3 or TRBV12-4 and TRBJ2-2, with a tentative D call TRBD2 (5 bases). The ends were cut back, 6 bases at V and 6 bases at J, with 11 bases in the middle. This CDR3 has 13 residues. CDR3 amino acids: CASSFTSAGELFF. CDR3 bases: TGTGCCAGCAGCTTTACTAGTGCCGGGGAGCTGTTTTTT.

The chain joins TRBV19 to TRBJ2-7; no firm D call. This CDR3 is built from 13 residues. With 3 bases removed from V and 5 bases from J, the gap between germline ends came to 11 bases. Germline V gene lookup returns CDR1 LNHDA and CDR2 SQIVND (reference sequence). The CDR3 loop reads CASSIQGFNEQYF. CDR3 nucleotide sequence: TGTGCCAGTAGTATCCAAGGCTTCAACGAGCAGTACTTC.

V usage is TRBV5-1 and J usage is TRBJ2-1; TRBD1 matches at 7 bases. Trimming cost V 2 bases and J 4 bases; bases outside gene matches: 6. CDR1 and CDR2 from the germline V gene are SGHRS and YFSETQ. This CDR3 has 15 amino acids. The CDR3: CASSFGDREYNEQFF. The CDR3 coding sequence is TGCGCCAGCAGCTTTGGAGACAGGGAATACAATGAGCAGTTCTTC.

The chain links TRBV4-1 to TRBJ2-7; D may correspond to TRBD1 or TRBD2 (5 bases each). CDR3 length: 15 residues. Trimming stripped 6 bases from V and 5 bases from J, with 20 bases between. Germline CDR1 is MGHRA and CDR2 is YSYEKL. This chain's CDR3 is CASREMGTEYHEQYF. The CDR3 nucleotides read TGCGCCAGCAGAGAAATGGGGACCGAATACCACGAGCAGTACTTC.

This clonotype was counted a few times. The chain couples TRBV7-9 to TRBJ2-2; TRBD2 matches at 9 bases. This CDR3 is 15 amino acids long. Trimming removed 6 bases from V and 6 bases from J; junction bases left unmatched: 8. CDR1 and CDR2 (germline): SEHNR, FQNEAQ (reference sequence). The CDR3 is CASSFLAGSAGELFF. In DNA, the CDR3 is TGTGCCAGCAGTTTCCTAGCGGGATCGGCCGGGGAGCTGTTTTTT.

The chain has TRBV3-1 and TRBJ2-2, with D perhaps given as TRBD1 or TRBD2 (5 bases each). Germline CDR1 is LGHDT and CDR2 is YNNKEL (reference sequence). This CDR3 region has 16 residues. The germline V and J ends were trimmed by 4 bases and 7 bases, with 19 bases remaining between them. The CDR3 here is CASSPRDLSIIGELFF. The CDR3 DNA sequence: TGTGCCAGCAGCCCCCGGGACCTGTCAATAATCGGGGAGCTGTTTTTT.

This clonotype was recorded at least ten times. The chain links TRBV27 to TRBJ2-7; TRBD2 matches at 8 bases. Losses at the gene ends were 3 bases for V and 4 bases for J; bases not matched to a gene: 5. The CDR3 is 14 residues long. Germline lookup yields CDR1 MNHEY and CDR2 SMNVEV (reference sequence). CDR3 nucleotide sequence: TGTGCCAGCAGTTTTAGCGGGGTCCCATACGAGCAGTACTTC. Its protein product is CASSFSGVPYEQYF.

J is TRBJ2-2 and V is TRBV6-1; D may be TRBD1 or TRBD2 (5 bases each). V was cut by 11 bases and J by 6 bases, with 10 bases left in between. CDR1 is MNHNS, CDR2 SASEGT, per germline. This CDR3 contains 11 residues. The CDR3 protein is CAGRGAGELFF. In DNA, the CDR3 is TGTGCCGGTCGAGGGGCCGGGGAGCTGTTTTTT.

This clonotype was detected a few times. The rearrangement joins TRBV20-1 to TRBJ2-7; D might be TRBD2 (6 bases). The CDR3 length is 13 residues. Per germline, CDR1 DFQATT and CDR2 SNEGSKA (reference sequence). The V and J ends lost 2 bases and 1 base respectively, with 9 bases between them. CDR3 nucleotide sequence: TGCAGTGCTAGACCCCGGGGGTCCTACGAGCAGTACGTC. This codes for CSARPRGSYEQYV.

This clonotype showed up many times. The CDR3 nucleotides read TGCGCCAGCAGTCCGGAGGGGGGGGGTAGCGGGACCAATGAGCAGTTCTTC. Amino acid sequence: CASSPEGGGSGTNEQFF. The chain uses TRBV5-1 and TRBJ2-1, with TRBD2 matching 8 bases. Trimming removed 5 bases from V and 6 bases from J; junction bases left unmatched: 16. The CDR3 is made up of 17 amino acids. The germline CDR1 and CDR2 sequences are SGHRS and YFSETQ.

This clonotype occurred a few times. The V gene is TRBV24-1, the J gene TRBJ2-5; 8 bases match TRBD1. From germline, CDR1 is KGHDR and CDR2 SFDVKD. The V and J ends lost 3 bases and 5 bases, in that order; junction bases with no gene match: 10. CDR3 length: 16 amino acids. CDR3 coding DNA: TGTGCCACCAGTGATGGCAACAGGGGGTCCGGGGAGACCCAGTACTTC. It encodes CATSDGNRGSGETQYF.

The V gene is TRBV5-5, the J gene TRBJ2-7; TRBD1 agrees at 9 bases. The CDR3 length is 14 residues. Germline V gives CDR1 SGHKS, CDR2 YYEKEE (reference sequence). The V and J ends lost 3 bases and 6 bases, in that order; junction bases with no gene match: 7. In DNA, the CDR3 is TGTGCCAGCAGCTGGGACAGGGCCTCTCTCGAGCAGTACGTC. Translated: CASSWDRASLEQYV.

This sequence joins TRBV7-9 and TRBJ2-1; 13 bases line up with TRBD2. Trimming at V came to 4 bases and at J to 6 bases, leaving 6 bases not matched to a gene. Germline V gene sequence: CDR1 SEHNR, CDR2 FQNEAQ (reference sequence). The CDR3 has 16 amino acids. CDR3 sequence reads: CASSWTSGSIGNEQFF. The CDR3 bases are TGTGCCAGCAGCTGGACTAGCGGGAGTATTGGCAATGAGCAGTTCTTC.

Ten or more counts support this clonotype. The gene calls are TRBV20-1 and TRBJ1-3; D gene ambiguous. Germline CDR1 reads DFQATT; CDR2 reads SNEGSKA (reference sequence). The germline V and J ends were trimmed by 1 base and 5 bases, with 0 bases remaining between them. The CDR3 spans 10 residues. This CDR3 is CSARGNTIYF. The CDR3 bases are TGCAGTGCTAGAGGAAACACCATATATTTT.

This clonotype was recorded at least ten times. This rearrangement joins TRBV12-3 or TRBV12-4 to TRBJ1-5, with 9 bases lining up with TRBD1. The trim removed 5 bases at V and 0 bases at J, leaving 8 bases unmatched. CDR3 size: 17 residues. CDR3: CASSLGTGRYSNQPQHF. As DNA, the CDR3 is TGTGCCAGCAGTCTGGGGACAGGGAGGTATAGCAATCAGCCCCAGCATTTT.

In this sample, this clonotype turned up many times. V gene TRBV15 combines with J gene TRBJ2-3, with D possibly matching TRBD1 (5 bases). The germline V gene has CDR1 LNHNV and CDR2 YYDKDF (reference sequence). Trimming left V 0 bases short and J 9 bases short, with 10 bases between. CDR3 length: 13 amino acids. The CDR3 is CATSREGRETQYF. DNA of the CDR3: TGTGCCACCAGCAGAGAGGGCAGGGAAACGCAGTATTTT.

This clonotype was counted between two and nine times. The V call is TRBV7-6, the J call TRBJ2-3; tentative D call: TRBD2 (7 bases). This CDR3 spans 15 amino acids. CDR1 SGHVS and CDR2 FNYEAQ come from the germline V gene. Between the trimmed V and J ends, which lost 5 bases and 5 bases, there was a span of 17 bases. The CDR3 protein is CASSPTPGGRDTQYF. The CDR3 coding sequence is TGTGCCAGCAGCCCCACCCCGGGGGGCCGAGATACGCAGTATTTT. The variable domain in full, with the rest retrieved from reference TRBV7-6 and TRBJ2-3, is GAGVSQSPRYKVTKRGQDVALRCDPISGHVSLYWYRQALGQGPEFLTYFNYEAQQDKSGLPNDRFSAERPEGSISTLTIQRTEQRDSAMYRCASSPTPGGRDTQYFGPGTRLTVL.

This clonotype was counted at least ten times. This chain uses TRBV27 with TRBJ2-1; D remains ambiguous. Trimming removed 5 bases at V and 4 bases at J, with 6 bases between. From germline, CDR1 is MNHEY and CDR2 SMNVEV (reference sequence). The CDR3 is 12 residues long. DNA for the CDR3: TGTGCCAGCAGTATGAGGTACAATGAGCAGTTCTTC. As protein: CASSMRYNEQFF.

The genes are TRBV7-2 and TRBJ2-3; 7 bases are shared with TRBD2. J lost 10 bases, V lost 3 bases, and 13 bases had no gene match. Germline CDR1 and CDR2: SGHTA and FQGNSA. The CDR3 is 15 amino acids. This CDR3 is CASSLGGGTSVSQYF. CDR3 nucleotide sequence: TGTGCCAGCAGCTTGGGGGGGGGTACTAGCGTCTCGCAGTATTTT.

Many counts were recorded for this clonotype. This chain connects TRBV7-2 to TRBJ2-2; no firm D call. The CDR3 is 15 residues long. Trimming took 1 base from V and 3 from J, leaving 9 bases between them. Germline values: CDR1 SGHTA, CDR2 FQGNSA. The CDR3 reads CASSLEHNHTGELFF. In DNA form, the CDR3 reads TGTGCCAGCAGCTTAGAACACAATCACACCGGGGAGCTGTTTTTT. Full variable domain (remainder filled in from reference TRBV7-2 and TRBJ2-2): GAGVSQSPSNKVTEKGKDVELRCDPISGHTALYWYRQSLGQGLEFLIYFQGNSAPDKSGLPSDRFSAERTGGSVSTLTIQRTQQEDSAVYLCASSLEHNHTGELFFGEGSRLTVL.

This clonotype was observed at least ten times. V gene TRBV12-3 or TRBV12-4 combines with J gene TRBJ2-2, with D unresolved. The CDR3 spans 10 residues. V was pared by 9 bases and J by 7 bases, with 6 bases between. DNA of the CDR3: TGTGCCAGTAGAGGCGGGGAGCTGTTTTTT. Amino acids: CASRGGELFF.

The chain uses TRBV10-1 and TRBJ2-6; D possibly corresponds to TRBD1 (6 bases). With 2 bases removed from V and 0 bases from J, the gap between germline ends came to 17 bases. CDR1 is WNHNN, CDR2 SYGVQD, per germline (reference sequence). The CDR3 is made up of 19 amino acids. CDR3 region: CASSEDRTATFSGANVLTF. CDR3 DNA: TGCGCCAGCAGTGAGGACAGGACAGCGACTTTCTCTGGGGCCAACGTCCTGACTTTC.

In this sample, this clonotype turned up many times. In DNA form, the CDR3 reads TGTGCCAGCAGTGGGCAGGGGGACCATGAGCAGTTCTTC. As protein: CASSGQGDHEQFF. This rearrangement joins TRBV25-1 to TRBJ2-1; 7 bases are shared with TRBD1. J gave up 8 bases and V 4 bases, and 5 bases lay outside the gene matches. Germline values: CDR1 MGHDK, CDR2 SYGVNS. CDR3 length: 13 amino acids. The complete variable domain, with remaining parts taken from reference TRBV25-1 and TRBJ2-1, reads EADIYQTPRYLVIGTGKKITLECSQTMGHDKMYWYQQDPGMELHLIHYSYGVNSTEKGDLSSESTVSRIRTEHFPLTLESARPSHTSQYLCASSGQGDHEQFFGPGTRLTVL.

The table lists this clonotype with many counts. This chain uses TRBV5-1 with TRBJ2-2; 8 bases are shared with TRBD2. The CDR3 has 17 amino acids. CDR1 SGHRS and CDR2 YFSETQ come from the germline V gene. The V gene end was trimmed by 7 bases and the J gene end by 0 bases; junction bases not matched to a gene: 11. DNA of the CDR3: TGCGCCAGCGACCTACAACCGCGGGGGGCGAACACCGGGGAGCTGTTTTTT. This translates into CASDLQPRGANTGELFF. Full variable domain (outside the CDR3, taken from reference TRBV5-1 and TRBJ2-2): KAGVTQTPRYLIKTRGQQVTLSCSPISGHRSVSWYQQTPGQGLQFLFEYFSETQRNKGNFPGRFSGRQFSNSRSEMNVSTLELGDSALYLCASDLQPRGANTGELFFGEGSRLTVL.

This clonotype was detected many times. This chain uses TRBV12-3 or TRBV12-4 with TRBJ2-3; TRBD1 matches at 10 bases. The CDR3 covers 16 residues. Losses at the gene ends were 5 bases for V and 1 base for J; bases not matched to a gene: 6. CDR3 DNA: TGTGCCAGCAGTACCCGGACAGGGGGAGGCACAGATACGCAGTATTTT. This translates into CASSTRTGGGTDTQYF.

This clonotype was seen ten or more times. The rearrangement uses TRBV18 and TRBJ1-5; D may be TRBD1 (5 bases). The V end lost 5 bases, the J end lost 2 bases, and 10 bases lay between the germline ends. There are 14 residues in the CDR3. Germline assignment: CDR1 KGHSH and CDR2 LQKENI. CDR3 nucleotides: TGTGCCAGCTCAGCCCAGGGTCGCAATCAGCCCCAGCATTTT. Amino acids: CASSAQGRNQPQHF.